One and the same sample provided the 20 T cell receptor beta chains below, sequenced in a study of OX40 agonist ivuxolimab in advanced cancers. Sequencing used immunoSEQ multiplex PCR; TCRdb keeps in-frame clones, though not all of them. The table shows about 77,000 clones, with over 70% occurring only once. Sequencing was performed on CD4+ or CD8+ T cells sorted from blood, taken in a trial of the OX40 agonist ivuxolimab. Every receptor here comes from an adult with an advanced solid tumor such as melanoma, head and neck, liver or kidney cancer.

This clone was counted many times. This chain links TRBV11-2 with TRBJ1-2; possibly TRBD1 for D (5 bases). In germline, CDR1 is SGHAT, CDR2 FQNNGV. V was shortened by 5 bases and J by 4 bases, with 20 bases between the two germline ends. CDR3 size: 16 residues. The CDR3: CASSPYGGNLGYGYTF. The CDR3 DNA is TGTGCCAGCAGCCCCTACGGGGGGAATCTGGGCTATGGCTACACCTTC.

The rearrangement uses TRBV7-2 and TRBJ1-5; 9 bases align to TRBD1. Germline V gene lookup returns CDR1 SGHTA and CDR2 FQGNSA. The CDR3 consists of 16 residues. Trimming removed 5 bases from V and 6 bases from J; junction bases left unmatched: 11. The DNA of the CDR3 is TGTGCCAGCAGCCGTACAGGGGGCTCGACGAGTCAGCCCCAGCATTTT. Its protein product is CASSRTGGSTSQPQHF.

The V gene is TRBV5-8, the J gene TRBJ2-7; D call uncertain. Germline CDR1 SGHTS, CDR2 YDEGEE. V gave up 4 bases and J gave up 4 bases, with 9 bases separating them. CDR3 length: 12 amino acids. CDR3 DNA sequence: TGTGCCAGCAGCCAAGATCGGTACGAGCAGTACTTC. Its protein is CASSQDRYEQYF.

The chain couples TRBV13 to TRBJ2-7, with 9 bases fitting TRBD1. The CDR3 has 13 residues. V was pared by 5 bases and J by 6 bases, with 5 bases of the junction left unmatched. Germline CDR1 reads PRHDT; CDR2 reads FYEKMQ (reference sequence). The CDR3 DNA is TGTGCCAGCAGCCCTAAACAGGGGGCCGAGCAGTACTTC. It is translated as CASSPKQGAEQYF.

This clone came up once. The chain carries TRBV5-6 and TRBJ2-4; 11 bases are a match to TRBD2. The germline CDR1 and CDR2 sequences are SGHDT and YYEEEE. The V and J ends lost 3 bases and 8 bases, in that order; junction bases with no gene match: 7. The CDR3 totals 15 residues. CDR3: CASSSATSGNYIQYF. CDR3 DNA: TGTGCCAGCAGCTCCGCGACTAGCGGGAACTACATTCAGTACTTC.

The chain has TRBV6-1 and TRBJ2-7, with TRBD1 as a possible D gene (6 bases). V was clipped by 9 bases and J by 2 bases, with 20 bases between them. CDR1 and CDR2 (germline): MNHNS, SASEGT. CDR3 length: 15 amino acids. The CDR3 region has the DNA TGTGCCAGTGCTAAGAACAGGGATGGAACCTACGAGCAGTACTTC. Translation: CASAKNRDGTYEQYF.

This clone was observed a single time. V gene TRBV6-5 combines with J gene TRBJ1-2; tentatively, D is TRBD1 (6 bases). The CDR3 loop spans 13 amino acids. Germline V CDR1 and CDR2: MNHEY, SVGAGI. Trimming took 2 bases from V and 6 from J, leaving 10 bases between them. CDR3 bases: TGTGCCAGCAGTTACCTCCAGGGGAATGGCTACACCTTC. This codes for CASSYLQGNGYTF.

This chain links TRBV25-1 with TRBJ2-6; D possibly corresponds to TRBD2 (5 bases). This CDR3 is 18 amino acids long. The germline V and J ends were trimmed by 3 bases and 0 bases, with 15 bases remaining between them. CDR1 is MGHDK, CDR2 SYGVNS, per germline. The CDR3 nucleotides read TGTGCCAGCAGTGATGTGAACGTAGGGAGCTCTGGGGCCAACGTCCTGACTTTC. Its translation: CASSDVNVGSSGANVLTF.

The chain links TRBV30 to TRBJ1-1; TRBD1 matches 9 bases. The CDR3 is made up of 12 amino acids. The V gene's germline CDR1 is GTSNPN and CDR2 SVGIG (reference sequence). Trimming took 3 bases from V and 10 from J; bases not matched to a gene: 6. CDR3 loop: CAWRLTGGPAFF. CDR3 bases: TGTGCCTGGAGATTAACAGGGGGCCCAGCTTTCTTT.

This chain uses TRBV6-6 with TRBJ2-2; D call uncertain. In germline, CDR1 is MNHNY, CDR2 SVGAGI (reference sequence). This CDR3 has 13 amino acids. Between the trimmed V and J ends, which lost 5 bases and 0 bases, there was a span of 4 bases. DNA of the CDR3: TGTGCCAGCAGTGCCCCGAACACCGGGGAGCTGTTTTTT. This translates into CASSAPNTGELFF.

This clone has only a few counts. The chain carries TRBV10-1 and TRBJ2-1; TRBD2 agrees at 7 bases. The V gene's germline CDR1 is WNHNN and CDR2 SYGVQD (reference sequence). Trimming cost V 2 bases and J 2 bases; bases outside gene matches: 3. This CDR3 is built from 15 residues. CDR3 loop: CASSEGRGTYNEQFF. The CDR3 nucleotides are TGCGCCAGCAGTGAGGGGCGGGGGACCTACAATGAGCAGTTCTTC.

V and J are TRBV5-1 and TRBJ2-5, with 8 bases identical to TRBD2. With V trimmed by 5 bases and J by 5 bases, 8 bases remained unmatched. Per the germline V gene, CDR1 is SGHRS and CDR2 is YFSETQ. The CDR3 has 14 amino acids. CDR3 sequence: CASSFSGSYETQYF. The CDR3 DNA follows: TGCGCCAGCAGTTTCAGCGGGAGTTATGAGACCCAGTACTTC.

V gene TRBV10-3 combines with J gene TRBJ2-5; 7 bases are a match to TRBD1. Germline lookup yields CDR1 ENHRY and CDR2 SYGVKD. The CDR3 totals 16 residues. V lost 0 bases, J lost 4 bases, and 8 bases stayed unmatched. CDR3 DNA: TGTGCCATCAGTGAGTCGCTCGCCAGGGGGATAGAGACCCAGTACTTC. Protein product: CAISESLARGIETQYF.

This clone was observed a handful of times. This chain's CDR3 is CAAGQENSNQPQHF. As DNA, the CDR3 is TGTGCCGCGGGACAGGAGAATAGCAATCAGCCCCAGCATTTT. V gene TRBV30 combines with J gene TRBJ1-5; 8 bases agree with TRBD1. Germline V lookup: CDR1 GTSNPN, CDR2 SVGIG (reference sequence). The J segment lost 0 bases and the V segment lost 8 bases, leaving 6 bases of the junction unmatched. This CDR3 comprises 14 residues.

The chain uses TRBV9 and TRBJ1-2, with 7 nucleotides matching TRBD1. Germline assignment: CDR1 SGDLS and CDR2 YYNGEE. CDR3 size: 13 residues. V gave up 2 bases and J gave up 7 bases; unmatched junction bases: 5. CDR3: CASSVKTGSGYTF. CDR3 nucleotide sequence: TGTGCCAGCAGCGTTAAGACAGGGAGTGGCTACACCTTC.

V is TRBV28 and J is TRBJ2-7; TRBD1 matches at 7 bases. Germline CDR1 reads MDHEN; CDR2 reads SYDVKM. With 6 bases clipped from V and 1 base from J, the junction kept 15 bases outside the gene matches. This CDR3 contains 17 residues. The CDR3 coding sequence is TGTGCCAGCAGGGGAACCGGACAGGCAAAAAAGTCCTACGAGCAGTACTTC. This translates into CASRGTGQAKKSYEQYF.

The gene calls are TRBV5-4 and TRBJ1-2, with TRBD1 as a possible D gene (5 bases). The CDR3 spans 14 residues. The germline V and J ends were trimmed by 4 bases and 6 bases, with 16 bases remaining between them. The germline gives CDR1 SGHNT, CDR2 YYREEE (reference sequence). The DNA of the CDR3 is TGTGCCAGCAGCCAAGTGGCGGGGCTTAATGGCTACACCTTC. This encodes CASSQVAGLNGYTF.

In its sample, this clone was seen a few times. The rearrangement links TRBV19 to TRBJ1-5; D not certain. Germline V CDR1 and CDR2: LNHDA, SQIVND (reference sequence). The V end was cut by 11 bases, the J end by 5 bases, with 16 bases between. The CDR3 runs 13 residues. The CDR3, as DNA: TGTGCCGTGTCCGGCGGGAGATATCAGCCCCAGCATTTT. Protein product: CAVSGGRYQPQHF.

The table lists this clone with a few counts. The V call is TRBV2, the J call TRBJ2-7; no firm D call. V was pared by 6 bases and J by 4 bases, with 4 bases between. Germline V CDR1 and CDR2: SNHLY, FYNNEI. CDR3 length: 10 amino acids. This CDR3 is CASRRYEQYF. The CDR3, as DNA: TGTGCCAGCAGGCGGTACGAGCAGTACTTC.

The chain uses TRBV6-6 and TRBJ1-2; TRBD1 agrees at 8 bases. Per germline, CDR1 MNHNY and CDR2 SVGAGI (reference sequence). The CDR3 is 15 amino acids. The V and J ends lost 4 bases and 7 bases, in that order; junction bases with no gene match: 11. In nucleotides, the CDR3 is TGTGCCAGCAGTTCCAACAGGGGGGGAGGCGGTGGCTACACCTTC. Its protein product is CASSSNRGGGGGYTF.